The clone carrying this T cell receptor (beta chain) was found once. Its antigen is as yet unknown. The entry originates in a study of radiotherapy plus CTLA-4 blockade in lung cancer. Study observations and caveats: Peripheral blood showed expansion of tumor-derived TCR clones after radiotherapy and ipilimumab.

This CDR3 is built from 17 residues. Trimming removed 0 bases from V and 2 bases from J, with 17 bases in between. Germline assignment: CDR1 SGDLS and CDR2 YYNGEE. The repertoire was sequenced with immunoSEQ multiplex PCR; TCRdb's copy has only in-frame clones and lacks some. The sample carries about 60,000 clones, about 80% recorded once. This receptor was obtained from a human donor with non-small cell lung cancer who had a partial response to radiotherapy plus ipilimumab. The gene calls are TRBV9 and TRBJ1-2, with D possibly being TRBD1 (6 bases). Specimen: peripheral blood, collected from a patient treated with radiotherapy plus ipilimumab. The CDR3: CASSVAPSGHMNYGYTF. CDR3 nucleotides: TGTGCCAGCAGCGTAGCCCCATCGGGACACATGAACTATGGCTACACCTTC.